This T cell receptor (beta chain) emerged from a study of cytomegalovirus exposure and HLA in healthy donors. Study outcomes and limitations: A prior analysis recorded that most TCR beta V segments were productive about 90% or about 30% of the time. The authors later found most CMV-associated TCR beta chains appeared HLA-restricted. Several V segments, TRBV6-2 and TRBV6-3 among them, could not be told apart and were dropped.

V shed 4 bases, J shed 6 bases, and the junction held 21 bases outside the gene matches. The germline V gene encodes CDR1 SGHRS and CDR2 YFSETQ. The CDR3 consists of 19 residues. As regards this clone: Antigen unknown.

All the people who gave samples were healthy bone marrow donors. The PCR had 60 Vbeta and 13 Jbeta primers. Using immunoSEQ multiplex PCR, the repertoire was profiled, and TCRdb retains in-frame clones only, with some absent. This repertoire includes about 150,000 clones. The V call is TRBV5-1, the J call TRBJ2-7; 11 bases map to TRBD2. This TCR was sampled from a man aged 25-45 years in good health and CMV-seronegative. Material: PBMCs. CDR3 loop: CASSDTVTSGRRERGEQYF. CDR3 sequence (DNA): TGCGCCAGCAGCGACACGGTCACTAGCGGGAGAAGAGAGCGGGGCGAGCAGTACTTC.